Included here is one T cell receptor beta chain sequence, with context. The CDR3 is made up of 14 amino acids. Per germline, CDR1 SNHLY and CDR2 FYNNEI. J was trimmed by 3 bases and V by 6 bases; bases with no gene match: 6. Authors' methods: Scientists estimated how many nucleated cells there were by amplifying reference gene primers. Sequencing was performed with immunoSEQ multiplex PCR; in TCRdb, only in-frame clones are kept and a portion is missing. That table is the source of V, J and clone size, and D and trimming were worked out from the DNA. This sample has fewer than 250,000 clones, with roughly 82% found just once. The data were taken from a study of blood T cell repertoires in COVID-19. Across the whole study: T cells, B-cell-depleted T cells, or PBMCs supplied cDNA or gDNA.

J is TRBJ1-2 and V is TRBV2; 8 positions match TRBD1. Source material: peripheral blood. The clonotype comes from a woman aged 70-85 years with acute or convalescent COVID-19. CDR3 amino acids: CASSGQGEDYGYTF. CDR3 coding DNA: TGTGCCAGCAGCGGACAGGGTGAGGACTATGGCTACACCTTC.